This T cell receptor (beta chain) was recovered during a study of T cells in Graves' hyperthyroidism and ophthalmopathy. Study-wide results and limits: Most clonotypes expanded in the thyroid (above 0.001) were also present in blood. The authors' 13 V-J model separated ophthalmopathy from stable hyperthyroidism.

The investigators amplified TCR beta CDR3 regions from RNA transcripts. The HTBI primer set drove a first-round RT-PCR of the TCR CDR3. TCRdb reprocessed the multiplex PCR reads via MiXCR and lists one record per CDR3 protein. Of a few hundred thousand distinct CDR3 sequences detected, about 45% appear once; the ten largest clones hold roughly 8.2%. The CDR3 runs 12 residues. Germline assignment: CDR1 SGHTA and CDR2 FQGNSA. Lactation, pregnancy, other autoimmune disease or uncontrolled infection led to exclusion of patients. Turning to this clonotype: Its antigen is undetermined. A much larger clone lies a single base off, so this may be a read error.

The chain carries TRBV7-2 and TRBJ2-5, with D possibly TRBD2 on 5 matching bases. This clonotype was obtained from a woman aged 18-35 years with Graves' hyperthyroidism. The specimen was peripheral blood or thyroid tissue (not recorded which). The DNA for the CDR3 is TGTGCCAGCAGCCGGGGAGAAGACACCCAGTACTTC. Protein sequence: CASSRGEDTQYF.